The source of this T cell receptor (beta chain) is a study of T cells expressing NK-cell markers. Looking at the study overall: HCMV seropositivity marked most of the eight sequenced donors; one was seronegative. Whole-study results and caveats: The CD3+CD56-NKG2C+ fraction of a handful of donors was also led by these clonotypes.

Remarks on this clonotype: Its antigen is still unknown.

CDR1 KGHDR and CDR2 SFDVKD come from the germline V gene. The CDR3 is made up of 13 amino acids. TCRdb re-called the 5' RACE reads, yielding one record per CDR3 amino acid sequence without DNA. The clone table shows roughly 450,000 distinct CDR3 sequences, with the ten largest holding approximately 1.5%. The J gene is TRBJ2-1, the V gene TRBV24-1; TCRdb selects TRBD1, and the lack of DNA leaves this call unchecked. The sample consisted of blood T cells: a sorted CD56 or NKG2C T cell subset, CD4+ or CD8+ T cells, or bulk PBMC T cells (not recorded which). This sequence originates from a woman in her forties or fifties in good health. The CDR3 here is CATSDTNRVEQFF.